Listed here are 21 T cell receptor beta chains from one sample, sequenced in a study of T cell responses to AZD1222 COVID-19 vaccine. Assay: immunoSEQ multiplex PCR; the TCRdb copy retains only in-frame clones and omits some. Of 100,000 to 150,000 clones detected, about 79% appear once; the ten largest clones hold roughly a quarter. This sample comprised peripheral blood, obtained 28 days after the second AZD1222 dose. The receptors stem from an adult who received the AZD1222 COVID-19 vaccine.

The chain carries TRBV6-1 and TRBJ2-7; the D gene is possibly TRBD1 (6 bases). The V end was cut by 4 bases, the J end by 5 bases, with 21 bases between. This CDR3 comprises 16 residues. From germline, CDR1 is MNHNS and CDR2 SASEGT. Here the CDR3 reads CASSARRDILKDEQYF. In DNA form, the CDR3 reads TGTGCCAGCAGTGCCCGCCGGGACATCCTTAAGGACGAGCAGTACTTC.

The V and J genes are TRBV19 and TRBJ1-2; maybe TRBD1 (5 bases). V dropped 3 bases and J dropped 4 bases, with 15 bases sitting between them. Looked up from germline, CDR1 is LNHDA and CDR2 is SQIVND (reference sequence). This CDR3 has 15 residues. CDR3 DNA: TGTGCCAGTAGTATTGGAGGGGCTGAATTCTATGGCTACACCTTC. Its translation is CASSIGGAEFYGYTF.

This rearrangement joins TRBV7-2 to TRBJ1-1, with no clear D. V lost 5 bases to trimming and J lost 0 bases, with 10 bases between them. The germline CDR1 and CDR2 sequences are SGHTA and FQGNSA. The CDR3 loop spans 14 amino acids. For the CDR3, the DNA is TGTGCCAGCAGCCGTAGACGCTTGAACACTGAAGCTTTCTTT. Amino acids: CASSRRRLNTEAFF. Full variable domain (outside the CDR3, taken from reference TRBV7-2 and TRBJ1-1): GAGVSQSPSNKVTEKGKDVELRCDPISGHTALYWYRQSLGQGLEFLIYFQGNSAPDKSGLPSDRFSAERTGGSVSTLTIQRTQQEDSAVYLCASSRRRLNTEAFFGQGTRLTVV.

The chain combines TRBV6-5 with TRBJ2-7, with D hard to call. CDR1 is MNHEY and CDR2 is SVGAGI in the germline V gene. The CDR3 is made up of 13 amino acids. Trimming cost V 6 bases and J 2 bases, with 11 bases left between them. CDR3 nucleotide sequence: TGTGCCAGCAGCACTGACGGCACCTACGAGCAGTACTTC. The encoded protein is CASSTDGTYEQYF.

The chain carries TRBV13 and TRBJ1-6; 9 bases map to TRBD1. This CDR3 spans 18 amino acids. Germline V gene sequence: CDR1 PRHDT, CDR2 FYEKMQ (reference sequence). Losses at the gene ends were 5 bases for V and 9 bases for J; bases not matched to a gene: 17. The CDR3 DNA follows: TGTGCCAGCAGCCATTCCACAGGGGGCGTAACGACCTCTTCACCCCTCCACTTT. This gives the protein CASSHSTGGVTTSSPLHF. Variable domain in full (rest from reference TRBV13 and TRBJ1-6): AAGVIQSPRHLIKEKRETATLKCYPIPRHDTVYWYQQGPGQDPQFLISFYEKMQSDKGSIPDRFSAQQFSDYHSELNMSSLELGDSALYFCASSHSTGGVTTSSPLHFGNGTRLTVT.

The V and J genes are TRBV3-1 (or the pseudogene TRBV3-2) and TRBJ1-4; tentatively, D is TRBD1 (6 bases). The CDR3 has 15 residues. V was trimmed by 2 bases and J by 7 bases, leaving 14 bases between them. The germline CDR1 and CDR2 sequences are LGHDT and YNNKEL (reference sequence). The CDR3 DNA reads as TGTGCCAGCAGCCAACTCAGTCAGGGGTCTGAAAAACTGTTTTTT. This translates into CASSQLSQGSEKLFF.

The chain has TRBV19 and TRBJ1-5; D may be TRBD1 (5 bases). Germline values: CDR1 LNHDA, CDR2 SQIVND (reference sequence). Trimming pared 4 bases from V and 5 bases from J, leaving 21 bases between. The CDR3 is made up of 17 amino acids. CDR3 residues: CASSKGTGKYLDQPQHF. The DNA for the CDR3 is TGTGCCAGTAGTAAAGGGACCGGGAAATATTTAGATCAGCCCCAGCATTTT.

The chain combines TRBV19 with TRBJ1-1; 10 bases map to TRBD1. Per the germline V gene, CDR1 is LNHDA and CDR2 is SQIVND (reference sequence). V was clipped by 7 bases and J by 6 bases; unmatched bases: 5. CDR3 length: 13 amino acids. CDR3 nucleotides: TGTGCCAGTATTGACAGGGGGCTTTCTGAAGCTTTCTTT. This sequence encodes CASIDRGLSEAFF.

The rearrangement links TRBV6-1 to TRBJ1-1; 8 bases are shared with TRBD1. Trimming took 2 bases from V and 8 from J; bases not matched to a gene: 4. The germline CDR1 and CDR2 sequences are MNHNS and SASEGT. This CDR3 has 13 residues. CDR3 DNA: TGTGCCAGCAGTGAACAGGGGGCTGGAGAAGCTTTCTTT. Translated: CASSEQGAGEAFF.

This chain connects TRBV2 to TRBJ1-4; 9 bases agree with TRBD1. The V gene end was trimmed by 6 bases and the J gene end by 8 bases; junction bases not matched to a gene: 7. The CDR3 totals 14 residues. CDR1 is SNHLY and CDR2 is FYNNEI in the germline V gene. The CDR3 nucleotides are TGTGCCAGCAGACAGGGGACAGGGCGGGAAAAACTGTTTTTT. This encodes CASRQGTGREKLFF.

The chain couples TRBV28 to TRBJ2-1; 9 bases are shared with TRBD2. V dropped 6 bases and J dropped 2; count of bases not matched to a gene: 5. The CDR3 extends over 15 amino acids. From germline, CDR1 is MDHEN and CDR2 SYDVKM. The CDR3 DNA is TGTGCCAGCAGGGGACCTAGCGGGGCCTACAATGAGCAGTTCTTC. The encoded protein is CASRGPSGAYNEQFF.

The chain recombines TRBV5-1 with TRBJ1-1, with D unresolved. The CDR3 runs to 15 residues. The V and J ends lost 6 bases and 2 bases respectively, with 17 bases between them. Germline values: CDR1 SGHRS, CDR2 YFSETQ. The chain's CDR3 is CASNPESSSNTEAFF. The CDR3 DNA follows: TGCGCCAGCAACCCTGAAAGTTCCTCCAACACTGAAGCTTTCTTT.

This chain uses TRBV30 with TRBJ2-4; 9 positions agree with TRBD1. Trimming took 4 bases from V and 1 from J; bases not matched to a gene: 2. There are 14 residues in the CDR3. The germline V gene has CDR1 GTSNPN and CDR2 SVGIG (reference sequence). The CDR3: CAWKDRGAKNIQYF. The CDR3, as DNA: TGTGCCTGGAAGGACAGGGGTGCCAAAAACATTCAGTACTTC.

The chain recombines TRBV10-3 with TRBJ1-3; 9 positions match TRBD1. The CDR3 length is 20 residues. CDR1 ENHRY and CDR2 SYGVKD come from the germline V gene. V shed 2 bases and J 3 bases; nucleotides not matched to a gene: 17. CDR3 in DNA: TGTGCCATCAGTGAGCCCGGGGGACAGGGCTGGCTGGAGGGTGGAAACACCATATATTTT. Translation gives CAISEPGGQGWLEGGNTIYF.

The chain employs TRBV7-2 and TRBJ2-5; unclear D gene. The ends were cut back, 3 bases at V and 4 bases at J, with 15 bases in the middle. CDR3 length: 15 amino acids. Germline CDR1 and CDR2: SGHTA and FQGNSA. The CDR3 bases are TGTGCCAGCAGCTTCCCGCTGGGTGGGCCAGAGACCCAGTACTTC. Its translation is CASSFPLGGPETQYF.

This chain connects TRBV9 to TRBJ2-3, with 11 bases aligning to TRBD2. The junction had 2 bases not matched to a gene; V was cut back by 2 bases and J by 6 bases. CDR3 length: 14 residues. Germline V CDR1 and CDR2: SGDLS, YYNGEE. DNA of the CDR3: TGTGCCAGCAGCGTGACTAGCGGGACGGATACGCAGTATTTT. Its protein is CASSVTSGTDTQYF.

This clone has only one observation. The chain is built from TRBV27 and TRBJ2-7; 7 bases agree with TRBD1. With 6 bases clipped from V and 3 bases from J, the junction kept 5 bases outside the gene matches. This CDR3 spans 13 amino acids. CDR1 and CDR2 (germline): MNHEY, SMNVEV (reference sequence). CDR3 DNA: TGTGCCAGCAGGCCTTCAGGGGGCTACGAGCAGTACTTC. Residues: CASRPSGGYEQYF.

The rearrangement joins TRBV30 to TRBJ2-7; possibly TRBD1 for D (6 bases). The CDR3 length is 14 residues. Trimming pared 0 bases from V and 2 bases from J, leaving 11 bases between. The germline V gene encodes CDR1 GTSNPN and CDR2 SVGIG (reference sequence). In DNA form, the CDR3 reads TGTGCCTGGAGTGTAGATGCAGGGGCCTACGAGCAGTACTTC. As protein: CAWSVDAGAYEQYF.

This clone occurred a few times. Other DNA sequences in this specimen translate into the identical CDR3. The rearrangement uses TRBV7-2 and TRBJ1-1; D gene ambiguous. The CDR3 loop spans 14 amino acids. V shed 0 bases and J shed 1 base, with 6 bases lying between them. Germline V gene data show CDR1 as SGHTA and CDR2 as FQGNSA. DNA for the CDR3: TGTGCCAGCAGCTTAGCGGGCGGGAACACTGAAGCTTTCTTT. This codes for CASSLAGGNTEAFF.

The chain links TRBV5-1 to TRBJ2-5, with 10 bases fitting TRBD1. CDR3 length: 14 residues. V gave up 4 bases and J gave up 4 bases; unmatched junction bases: 4. Germline V gene data show CDR1 as SGHRS and CDR2 as YFSETQ. In DNA form, the CDR3 reads TGCGCCAGCAGCGCAGGACAGGGGGGAGAGACCCAGTACTTC. This sequence encodes CASSAGQGGETQYF.

The chain employs TRBV7-9 and TRBJ2-2; TRBD2 might be the D (6 bases). Trimming removed 3 bases at V and 6 bases at J, with 14 bases between. CDR3 length: 15 residues. Germline loops: CDR1 SEHNR, CDR2 FQNEAQ (reference sequence). CDR3 region: CASSFGRGSAGELFF. Here the CDR3 DNA reads TGTGCCAGCAGCTTCGGTCGGGGGTCGGCCGGGGAGCTGTTTTTT.